Presented here are 22 T cell receptor beta chains from one specimen sequenced in a study of control samples from healthy donors and cancer patients. Produced via immunoSEQ multiplex PCR; TCRdb's table is partial and in-frame only. The data hold tens of thousands of clones, with nearly 96% observed a single time. The sequenced material came from blood. Every receptor here comes from a woman aged 25-40 years in good health.

V is TRBV6-4 and J is TRBJ1-6; perhaps TRBD1 as D (5 bases). The CDR3 sequence is 14 residues long. The germline gives CDR1 MRHNA, CDR2 SNTAGT. Trimming stripped 4 bases from V and 2 bases from J, with 6 bases between. The CDR3 reads CASSAGAYNSPLHF. In nucleotides, the CDR3 is TGTGCCAGCAGTGCGGGGGCCTATAATTCACCCCTCCACTTT.

The gene calls are TRBV25-1 and TRBJ1-5, with TRBD1 as a possible D gene (5 bases). The V gene's germline CDR1 is MGHDK and CDR2 SYGVNS. V was shortened by 6 bases and J by 3 bases, with 12 bases between the two germline ends. The CDR3 is 14 amino acids. The CDR3, as DNA: TGTGCCAGCAGCGAGACAGCTTTCAATCAGCCCCAGCATTTT. Protein sequence: CASSETAFNQPQHF.

CDR3 sequence reads: CASSQDIHTEAFF. The CDR3, as DNA: TGTGCCAGCAGCCAAGACATCCACACTGAAGCTTTCTTT. The chain has TRBV3-1 (or the pseudogene TRBV3-2) and TRBJ1-1; D gene unclear. Trimming cost V 0 bases and J 3 bases, with 5 bases left between them. Germline CDR1 and CDR2: LGHDT and YNNKEL (reference sequence). The length of the CDR3 is 13 residues.

The chain joins TRBV3-1 (or the pseudogene TRBV3-2) to TRBJ1-2, with a tentative D call TRBD1 (6 bases). The CDR3 spans 15 residues. The V end was cut by 0 bases, the J end by 6 bases, with 14 bases between. CDR1 and CDR2 (germline): LGHDT, YNNKEL (reference sequence). The CDR3, as DNA: TGTGCCAGCAGCCAAGATAGCAGGGGCGCGAATGGCTACACCTTC. Residues: CASSQDSRGANGYTF.

This chain uses TRBV4-1 with TRBJ2-1; 8 bases are a match to TRBD2. Unmatched junction bases numbered 8, after V lost 4 bases and J lost 3 bases. The germline gives CDR1 MGHRA, CDR2 YSYEKL. This CDR3 region has 16 residues. CDR3 sequence reads: CASSRERESFYNEQFF. The DNA for the CDR3 is TGCGCCAGCAGCCGTGAGCGGGAGTCGTTCTACAATGAGCAGTTCTTC.

The rearrangement joins TRBV7-9 to TRBJ2-7; D gene uncertain. The CDR3 contains 12 residues. V was cut by 5 bases and J by 1 base, with 6 bases left in between. Looked up from germline, CDR1 is SEHNR and CDR2 is FQNEAQ (reference sequence). CDR3: CASSQGSYEQYF. In DNA, the CDR3 is TGTGCCAGCAGCCAAGGATCCTACGAGCAGTACTTC.

This rearrangement joins TRBV5-5 to TRBJ2-2; D unresolved. Trimming shortened V by 4 bases and J by 6 bases, and 7 bases separated the two germline ends. CDR1 SGHKS and CDR2 YYEKEE come from the germline V gene (reference sequence). The CDR3 length is 12 residues. CDR3 amino acids: CASSLLPGELFF. Here the CDR3 DNA reads TGTGCCAGCAGCCTTCTCCCCGGGGAGCTGTTTTTT. The whole variable domain, filled in from reference TRBV5-5 and TRBJ2-2, reads DAGVTQSPTHLIKTRGQQVTLRCSPISGHKSVSWYQQVLGQGPQFIFQYYEKEERGRGNFPDRFSARQFPNYSSELNVNALLLGDSALYLCASSLLPGELFFGEGSRLTVL.

The chain uses TRBV6-5 and TRBJ1-4, with 7 nucleotides matching TRBD1. After removal of 0 bases from V and 7 bases from J, the junction contained 5 bases not matched to a gene. The CDR3 sequence is 15 residues long. The V gene's germline CDR1 is MNHEY and CDR2 SVGAGI. In nucleotides, the CDR3 is TGTGCCAGCAGTTACTCGATTTCAGGGGGTGAAAAACTGTTTTTT. Translated: CASSYSISGGEKLFF.

The chain has TRBV5-1 and TRBJ2-1, with TRBD1 as a possible D gene (6 bases). The CDR3 totals 18 residues. The germline CDR1 and CDR2 sequences are SGHRS and YFSETQ. Trimming took off 3 bases at V and 0 bases at J, with 19 bases between the two ends. The CDR3 sequence is CASSSGTYEASSYNEQFF. CDR3 nucleotides: TGCGCCAGCAGCTCCGGGACATACGAGGCTAGCTCCTACAATGAGCAGTTCTTC.

The chain links TRBV19 to TRBJ1-2, with D unresolved. The CDR3 loop spans 11 amino acids. Trimming pared 10 bases from V and 0 bases from J, leaving 6 bases between. Germline V gene data show CDR1 as LNHDA and CDR2 as SQIVND (reference sequence). This chain's CDR3 is CATQTNYGYTF. The CDR3 region has the DNA TGTGCCACACAGACTAACTATGGCTACACCTTC.

This clone appeared once. The chain links TRBV30 to TRBJ2-2, with unresolved D. The germline V gene encodes CDR1 GTSNPN and CDR2 SVGIG (reference sequence). Trimming removed 3 bases from V and 5 bases from J, with 7 bases in between. The CDR3 totals 12 residues. The DNA for the CDR3 is TGTGCCTGGAGCCTACGGACCGGGGAGCTGTTTTTT. It encodes CAWSLRTGELFF.

This clone was recorded only once. V and J are TRBV9 and TRBJ1-6; D gene uncertain. V was cut by 0 bases and J by 10 bases, with 5 bases left in between. The germline V gene encodes CDR1 SGDLS and CDR2 YYNGEE. The CDR3 spans 12 residues. CDR3 DNA sequence: TGTGCCAGCAGCGTAGGACGCTCACCCCTCCACTTT. This gives the protein CASSVGRSPLHF.

The V gene is TRBV28, the J gene TRBJ1-2; 7 bases align to TRBD1. Germline CDR1 reads MDHEN; CDR2 reads SYDVKM. The CDR3 has 17 amino acids. Germline trimming cut 6 bases from V and 1 base from J; bases unmatched to any gene: 14. The CDR3 spells CASSPWGPPGGNYGYTF. CDR3 bases: TGTGCCAGCAGCCCGTGGGGGCCTCCAGGGGGTAACTATGGCTACACCTTC.

V gene TRBV13 combines with J gene TRBJ2-1, with 8 nucleotides matching TRBD1. The CDR3 loop spans 14 amino acids. Germline CDR1 and CDR2: PRHDT and FYEKMQ (reference sequence). V trimming: 5 bases; J trimming: 8 bases; junction bases outside the gene matches: 8. The CDR3 bases are TGTGCCAGCAGCGGAGAACAGGGGGAATATGAGCAGTTCTTC. This sequence encodes CASSGEQGEYEQFF.

The rearrangement joins TRBV15 to TRBJ1-6, with 9 bases lining up with TRBD1. The CDR3 has 16 amino acids. Germline CDR1 and CDR2: LNHNV and YYDKDF (reference sequence). Germline trimming cut 3 bases from V and 6 bases from J; bases unmatched to any gene: 6. This CDR3 is CATSRAGQGLNSPLHF. CDR3 bases: TGTGCCACCAGCAGGGCGGGACAGGGACTTAATTCACCCCTCCACTTT.

V usage is TRBV5-1 and J usage is TRBJ2-1; unclear D gene. The ends were cut back, 4 bases at V and 1 base at J, with 9 bases in the middle. Germline V gene data show CDR1 as SGHRS and CDR2 as YFSETQ. The CDR3 contains 14 residues. The CDR3 region has the DNA TGCGCCAGCAGCCCTGGCGGTTCCTACAATGAGCAGTTCTTC. This codes for CASSPGGSYNEQFF.

V usage is TRBV7-8 and J usage is TRBJ2-1; D may match TRBD1 or TRBD2 (5 bases each). The germline V gene encodes CDR1 SGHVS and CDR2 FQNEAQ. The CDR3 has 16 residues. V was trimmed by 5 bases and J by 4 bases, leaving 18 bases between them. CDR3 residues: CASSPSGYRTYNEQFF. In DNA form, the CDR3 reads TGTGCCAGCAGCCCGAGTGGGTACAGGACTTACAATGAGCAGTTCTTC.

The gene calls are TRBV3-1 (or the pseudogene TRBV3-2) and TRBJ2-6; 9 bases fit TRBD2. This CDR3 spans 19 amino acids. Germline CDR1 LGHDT, CDR2 YNNKEL (reference sequence). The J segment lost 0 bases and the V segment lost 0 bases, leaving 6 bases of the junction unmatched. CDR3 region: CASSQDISGSHSGANVLTF. As DNA, the CDR3 is TGTGCCAGCAGCCAAGATATTAGCGGGAGCCACTCTGGGGCCAACGTCCTGACTTTC.

This chain joins TRBV6-2 or TRBV6-3 and TRBJ1-5, with 9 nucleotides matching TRBD1. CDR3 size: 18 residues. V lost 2 bases, J lost 1 base, and 9 bases stayed unmatched. From germline, CDR1 is MNHEY and CDR2 SVGEGT. Here the CDR3 DNA reads TGTGCCAGCAGTTACACCGGGACAGGGAGTCGAAGCAATCAGCCCCAGCATTTT. Translating gives CASSYTGTGSRSNQPQHF.

The genes are TRBV11-2 and TRBJ2-7, with D unclear. V gave up 1 base and J gave up 2 bases, with 9 bases separating them. Looked up from germline, CDR1 is SGHAT and CDR2 is FQNNGV. The CDR3 is 14 amino acids. This CDR3 is CASSLGLSTYEQYF. CDR3 DNA sequence: TGTGCCAGCAGCTTAGGCCTTTCGACCTACGAGCAGTACTTC.

This rearrangement joins TRBV11-2 to TRBJ2-5, with a tentative D call TRBD2 (6 bases). Trimming took off 5 bases at V and 5 bases at J, with 24 bases between the two ends. CDR3 size: 17 residues. Germline V gene data show CDR1 as SGHAT and CDR2 as FQNNGV. Here the CDR3 reads CASSPRARTGEGETQYF. The CDR3 DNA is TGTGCCAGCAGCCCCCGGGCGAGGACGGGAGAGGGGGAGACCCAGTACTTC.

The rearrangement joins TRBV27 to TRBJ2-7; 7 bases match TRBD1. The junction had 13 bases not matched to a gene; V was cut back by 6 bases and J by 5 bases. The CDR3 length is 15 residues. The germline V gene has CDR1 MNHEY and CDR2 SMNVEV (reference sequence). The CDR3 here is CASSPIDRDLNEQYF. The CDR3 DNA reads as TGTGCCAGCAGCCCGATAGACAGGGACCTAAACGAGCAGTACTTC.